This T cell receptor (beta chain) was profiled in a study of blood T cells in healthy people across ages. Combining a sample-barcoded 5' primer with a J-beta primer mix, a second PCR ran for about 6 to 11 cycles. One entry per CDR3 protein, called by TCRdb with MiXCR from the 5' RACE reads. The sample lists more than 650,000 distinct CDR3 sequences, about 55% occurring once. The CDR3 spans 17 residues. V shed 1 base and J shed 1 base, with 17 bases lying between them. The germline CDR1 and CDR2 sequences are LGHDT and YNNKEL (reference sequence). PBMCs numbering at least 6.5 million were isolated per sample. In its sample, this clonotype was seen many times.

V and J are TRBV3-1 and TRBJ2-7; D might be TRBD2 (6 bases). The specimen sequenced was blood. The receptor was isolated from a man older than 75 in good health. CDR3 sequence (DNA): TGTGCCAGCAGCCAAGTGCCCCTCGGGGAGGCATCCTACGAGCAGTACTTC. Its translation is CASSQVPLGEASYEQYF.